These T cell receptor beta chains were read from a single sample in a study of OX40 agonist ivuxolimab in advanced cancers. Assay used: immunoSEQ multiplex PCR; TCRdb lists only in-frame clones, some missing. The top ten hold approximately 2.1% of the sample, which has some 75,000 clones, 84% seen once. This specimen consisted of CD4+ or CD8+ T cells sorted from blood, obtained in a trial of the OX40 agonist ivuxolimab. The receptors derive from an adult with an advanced solid tumor such as melanoma, head and neck, liver or kidney cancer. CDR3s include the opening cysteine and the closing phenylalanine or tryptophan. The order of the fields is CDR3 protein, CDR3 DNA, V gene, clone size, D gene, J gene. A D gene is named only where the DNA matches it firmly. Only some rows state a clone size, as once, few, many or a class for expanded clones.

CDR3: CASNTDITEAFF
DNA: TGTGCCAGCAATACAGATATCACTGAAGCTTTCTTT
V: TRBV28
size: -
D: -
J: TRBJ1-1

CDR3: CASSFRAFGDTIYF
DNA: TGTGCCAGCAGTTTTAGAGCGTTTGGGGACACCATATATTTT
V: TRBV27
size: -
D: -
J: TRBJ1-3

CDR3: CASKGRDLQPQHF
DNA: TGTGCCAGTAAAGGTAGGGATCTTCAGCCCCAGCATTTT
V: TRBV19
size: -
D: -
J: TRBJ1-5

CDR3: CASSLLSGELFF
DNA: TGTGCCAGCAGTTTACTTTCCGGGGAGCTGTTTTTT
V: TRBV27
size: -
D: -
J: TRBJ2-2

CDR3: CASNPPGQGRTGELFF
DNA: TGTGCCAGCAACCCTCCGGGACAGGGTCGGACCGGGGAGCTGTTTTTT
V: TRBV6-6
size: -
D: TRBD1
J: TRBJ2-2

CDR3: CASNPGPTGELFF
DNA: TGTGCCAGTAACCCAGGGCCCACCGGGGAGCTGTTTTTT
V: TRBV19
size: -
D: -
J: TRBJ2-2

CDR3: CASHDRSNQPQHF
DNA: TGTGCCAGCCACGACAGGTCTAATCAGCCCCAGCATTTT
V: TRBV2
size: once
D: -
J: TRBJ1-5

CDR3: CASSFGDRSEKLFF
DNA: TGCGCCAGCAGCTTCGGGGACAGGAGTGAAAAACTGTTTTTT
V: TRBV5-1
size: -
D: TRBD1
J: TRBJ1-4

CDR3: CASSRRTPTNYGYTF
DNA: TGTGCCAGCAGCCGAAGGACACCGACTAACTATGGCTACACCTTC
V: TRBV7-2
size: once
D: -
J: TRBJ1-2

CDR3: CASSLTGGGQETQYF
DNA: TGTGCCAGCAGCTTGACGGGAGGGGGACAAGAGACCCAGTACTTC
V: TRBV28
size: -
D: TRBD2
J: TRBJ2-5

CDR3: CASRVGSGTSYNEQFF
DNA: TGTGCCAGTAGGGTTGGTAGCGGGACGTCCTACAATGAGCAGTTCTTC
V: TRBV19
size: -
D: TRBD2
J: TRBJ2-1

CDR3: CASSLQGNEQFF
DNA: TGTGCCAGCAGCTTACAGGGGAATGAGCAGTTCTTC
V: TRBV7-9
size: -
D: -
J: TRBJ2-1

CDR3: CASSQVVGRVGNSPLHF
DNA: TGCGCCAGCAGCCAAGTCGTGGGCAGGGTGGGGAATTCACCCCTCCACTTT
V: TRBV4-3
size: -
D: -
J: TRBJ1-6

CDR3: CASSPPGQTLHEQFF
DNA: TGTGCCAGCTCACCTCCGGGACAGACTCTTCATGAGCAGTTCTTC
V: TRBV18
size: -
D: TRBD1
J: TRBJ2-1

CDR3: CASSLTGTALHTQYF
DNA: TGTGCCAGCTCCCTAACCGGGACGGCACTGCATACGCAGTATTTT
V: TRBV18
size: -
D: -
J: TRBJ2-3

CDR3: CAIRKGTGEYEQYF
DNA: TGTGCCATCAGAAAAGGGACAGGGGAATACGAGCAGTACTTC
V: TRBV10-3
size: -
D: TRBD1
J: TRBJ2-7

CDR3: CASSPHGTRTYEQYF
DNA: TGTGCCAGCAGCCCCCACGGGACTCGGACCTACGAGCAGTACTTC
V: TRBV7-2
size: -
D: -
J: TRBJ2-7

CDR3: CASSQDWGGQDTQYF
DNA: TGTGCCAGCAGCCAGGACTGGGGGGGCCAAGATACGCAGTATTTT
V: TRBV4-2
size: -
D: -
J: TRBJ2-3

CDR3: CASKERASYEQYF
DNA: TGTGCCAGCAAAGAGCGGGCTTCCTACGAGCAGTACTTC
V: TRBV2
size: -
D: -
J: TRBJ2-7

CDR3: CASSRGEGLGYTF
DNA: TGTGCCAGCAGCCGCGGAGAGGGTTTGGGCTACACCTTC
V: TRBV6-5
size: -
D: -
J: TRBJ1-2

CDR3: CASSAAGGMNTGELFF
DNA: TGCGCCAGCAGTGCGGCGGGGGGGATGAACACCGGGGAGCTGTTTTTT
V: TRBV5-1
size: few
D: TRBD2
J: TRBJ2-2

CDR3: CASRTNSYSNQPQHF
DNA: TGTGCCAGCAGGACCAATTCGTATAGCAATCAGCCCCAGCATTTT
V: TRBV2
size: -
D: -
J: TRBJ1-5

CDR3: CASSKDSFYEQYF
DNA: TGCGCCAGCAGCAAGGACAGCTTCTACGAGCAGTACTTC
V: TRBV5-1
size: -
D: -
J: TRBJ2-7

CDR3: CASSSSSGGANEQFF
DNA: TGTGCCAGCAGCTCCTCTAGCGGGGGGGCGAATGAGCAGTTCTTC
V: TRBV11-2
size: -
D: TRBD2
J: TRBJ2-1

CDR3: CASSKVSGTTKNIQYF
DNA: TGTGCCAGCAGCAAAGTTTCGGGAACGACCAAAAACATTCAGTACTTC
V: TRBV21-1
size: -
D: -
J: TRBJ2-4

CDR3: CASSKAVSGNTIYF
DNA: TGTGCCAGCAGCAAGGCGGTCTCTGGAAACACCATATATTTT
V: TRBV21-1
size: many
D: -
J: TRBJ1-3

CDR3: CASSLAPGHSSYNEQFF
DNA: TGTGCCAGCAGCTTAGCCCCAGGGCACAGCTCCTACAATGAGCAGTTCTTC
V: TRBV7-6
size: few
D: -
J: TRBJ2-1

CDR3: CASSPQETQYF
DNA: TGTGCCAGCAGTCCACAAGAGACCCAGTACTTC
V: TRBV7-2
size: -
D: -
J: TRBJ2-5

CDR3: CASSPLPGGSYNEQFF
DNA: TGTGCCAGCTCACCACTGCCAGGGGGCTCCTACAATGAGCAGTTCTTC
V: TRBV18
size: -
D: TRBD1
J: TRBJ2-1

CDR3: CASSLAIPGDRAREETQYF
DNA: TGTGCCAGCAGCTTAGCGATCCCCGGCGACAGGGCAAGGGAGGAGACCCAGTACTTC
V: TRBV7-6
size: -
D: TRBD1
J: TRBJ2-5

CDR3: CASTPHDYGYTF
DNA: TGTGCCAGCACCCCCCATGACTATGGCTACACCTTC
V: TRBV28
size: few
D: -
J: TRBJ1-2

CDR3: CASSVGVAGRETQYF
DNA: TGTGCCAGCAGCGTAGGGGTAGCGGGGAGAGAGACCCAGTACTTC
V: TRBV9
size: -
D: TRBD2
J: TRBJ2-5

CDR3: CASSQNRGLAGEGDTQYF
DNA: TGCGCCAGCAGCCAAAATCGGGGACTAGCGGGAGAGGGAGATACGCAGTATTTT
V: TRBV4-3
size: -
D: TRBD2
J: TRBJ2-3

CDR3: CASSLLDRTEAFF
DNA: TGTGCCAGCAGCCTTCTGGACAGAACTGAAGCTTTCTTT
V: TRBV7-3
size: once
D: -
J: TRBJ1-1

CDR3: CASSQHRTSGALYEQYF
DNA: TGTGCCAGCAGCCAGCACCGGACTAGCGGGGCACTCTACGAGCAGTACTTC
V: TRBV11-2
size: -
D: TRBD2
J: TRBJ2-7

CDR3: CATSGPIQDQPQHF
DNA: TGTGCCACCAGCGGGCCCATTCAAGATCAGCCCCAGCATTTT
V: TRBV15
size: few
D: -
J: TRBJ1-5

CDR3: CAWSVALADYEQYF
DNA: TGTGCCTGGAGTGTAGCGCTAGCGGATTACGAGCAGTACTTC
V: TRBV30
size: -
D: TRBD2
J: TRBJ2-7

CDR3: CASRDRSVTEAFF
DNA: TGTGCCAGCAGGGACAGGAGCGTCACTGAAGCTTTCTTT
V: TRBV6-1
size: once
D: TRBD1
J: TRBJ1-1

CDR3: CASRGPNYGYTF
DNA: TGTGCCAGCAGAGGACCGAACTATGGCTACACCTTC
V: TRBV27
size: -
D: -
J: TRBJ1-2

CDR3: CASWQALGLHTDTQYF
DNA: TGTGCCAGCTGGCAGGCGCTAGGGCTCCACACAGATACGCAGTATTTT
V: TRBV28
size: -
D: -
J: TRBJ2-3

CDR3: CASSLTGPAQFQETQYF
DNA: TGTGCCAGCAGCTTAACAGGACCCGCACAATTCCAAGAGACCCAGTACTTC
V: TRBV7-3
size: -
D: -
J: TRBJ2-5

CDR3: CASSFRGVSNEKLFF
DNA: TGTGCCAGCAGCTTCAGGGGGGTTTCTAATGAAAAACTGTTTTTT
V: TRBV5-4
size: -
D: TRBD1
J: TRBJ1-4

CDR3: CASSQDEGTSGMADTQYF
DNA: TGTGCCAGCAGCCAAGATGAGGGGACTAGCGGGATGGCAGATACGCAGTATTTT
V: TRBV4-2
size: -
D: TRBD2
J: TRBJ2-3

CDR3: CASSTTVPYNSPLHF
DNA: TGTGCCAGCAGCACAACAGTTCCCTATAATTCACCCCTCCACTTT
V: TRBV7-2
size: -
D: -
J: TRBJ1-6

CDR3: CASSSGTSRRSPNEQFF
DNA: TGTGCCAGCAGTTCCGGGACTAGTCGCCGCTCGCCGAATGAGCAGTTCTTC
V: TRBV28
size: -
D: TRBD2
J: TRBJ2-1

CDR3: CASSLAYGDGYTF
DNA: TGTGCCAGCAGCTTAGCGTACGGGGATGGCTACACCTTC
V: TRBV7-9
size: -
D: -
J: TRBJ1-2

CDR3: CACQGAGPYEQYF
DNA: TGTGCCTGCCAGGGCGCAGGGCCCTACGAGCAGTACTTC
V: TRBV30
size: many
D: -
J: TRBJ2-7

CDR3: CASSGLSPLHF
DNA: TGTGCCAGCAGTGGACTTTCACCCCTCCACTTT
V: TRBV6-1
size: few
D: -
J: TRBJ1-6

CDR3: CASSPGGETQYF
DNA: TGTGCCAGCAGTCCCGGAGGGGAGACCCAGTACTTC
V: TRBV6-6
size: -
D: -
J: TRBJ2-5

CDR3: CASSSYTGELFF
DNA: TGTGCCAGCAGCTCCTACACCGGGGAGCTGTTTTTT
V: TRBV7-2
size: -
D: -
J: TRBJ2-2

CDR3: CASSYSGQANSPLHF
DNA: TGTGCCAGCAGTTACTCGGGACAGGCAAATTCACCCCTCCACTTT
V: TRBV6-5
size: -
D: TRBD1
J: TRBJ1-6

CDR3: CASTLGWSYGYTF
DNA: TGTGCCAGCACCTTAGGTTGGAGCTATGGCTACACCTTC
V: TRBV6-5
size: -
D: -
J: TRBJ1-2

CDR3: CASSLGGKGSEAFF
DNA: TGTGCCAGCAGCTTAGGAGGGAAAGGCAGTGAGGCTTTCTTT
V: TRBV7-8
size: few
D: -
J: TRBJ1-1

CDR3: CASSQGPGLVRDEQFF
DNA: TGCGCCAGCAGCCAAGGTCCGGGACTAGTTAGAGATGAGCAGTTCTTC
V: TRBV4-3
size: -
D: TRBD2
J: TRBJ2-1

CDR3: CASSLPPGQGAREQYF
DNA: TGTGCCAGCAGCTTGCCCCCGGGACAGGGGGCGCGAGAGCAGTACTTC
V: TRBV5-6
size: -
D: TRBD1
J: TRBJ2-7